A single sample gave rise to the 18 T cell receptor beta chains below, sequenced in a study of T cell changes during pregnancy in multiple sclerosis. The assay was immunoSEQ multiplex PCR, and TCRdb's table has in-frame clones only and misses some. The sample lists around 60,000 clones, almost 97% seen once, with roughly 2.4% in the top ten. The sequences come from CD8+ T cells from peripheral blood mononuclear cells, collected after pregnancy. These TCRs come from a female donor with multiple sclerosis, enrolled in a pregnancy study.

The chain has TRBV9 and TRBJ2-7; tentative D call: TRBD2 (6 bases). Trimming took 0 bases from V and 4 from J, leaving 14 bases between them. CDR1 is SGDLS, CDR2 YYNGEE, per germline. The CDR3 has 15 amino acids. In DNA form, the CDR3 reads TGTGCCAGCAGCGTAGGGGACTCCAACTCATACGAGCAGTACTTC. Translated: CASSVGDSNSYEQYF.

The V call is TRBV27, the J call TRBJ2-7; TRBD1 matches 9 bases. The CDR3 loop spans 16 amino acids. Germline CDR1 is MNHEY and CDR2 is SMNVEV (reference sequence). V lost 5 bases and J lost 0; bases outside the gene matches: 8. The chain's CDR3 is CASSKTTGGNSYEQYF. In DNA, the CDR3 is TGTGCCAGCAGTAAGACTACAGGGGGCAACTCCTACGAGCAGTACTTC.

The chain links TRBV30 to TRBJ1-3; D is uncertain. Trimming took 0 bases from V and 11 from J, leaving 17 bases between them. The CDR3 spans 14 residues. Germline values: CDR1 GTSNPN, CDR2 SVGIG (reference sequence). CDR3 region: CAWSVGLTGSPIYF. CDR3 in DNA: TGTGCCTGGAGTGTGGGCTTGACGGGGAGCCCCATATATTTT.

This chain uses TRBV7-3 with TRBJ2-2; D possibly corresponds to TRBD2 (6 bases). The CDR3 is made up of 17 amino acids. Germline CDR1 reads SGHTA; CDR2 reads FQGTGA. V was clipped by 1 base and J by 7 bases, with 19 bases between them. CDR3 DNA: TGTGCCAGCAGCTTAAACTCGGGGGACTTCGGCCGCGGGGAGCTGTTTTTT. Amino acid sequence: CASSLNSGDFGRGELFF.

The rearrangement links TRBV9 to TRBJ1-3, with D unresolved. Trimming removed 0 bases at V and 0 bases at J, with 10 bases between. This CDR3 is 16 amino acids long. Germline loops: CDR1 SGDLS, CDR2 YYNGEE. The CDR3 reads CASSVVGEPSGNTIYF. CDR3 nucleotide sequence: TGTGCCAGCAGCGTAGTTGGGGAGCCCTCTGGAAACACCATATATTTT.

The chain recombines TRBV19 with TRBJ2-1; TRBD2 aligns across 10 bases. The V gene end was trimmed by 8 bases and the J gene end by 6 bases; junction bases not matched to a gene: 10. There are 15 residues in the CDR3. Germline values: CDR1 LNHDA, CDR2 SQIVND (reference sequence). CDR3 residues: CASEASGSSGNEQFF. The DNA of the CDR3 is TGTGCCAGTGAGGCTAGCGGGAGTAGCGGCAATGAGCAGTTCTTC.

CDR3 residues: CASSPDRLLQETQYF. CDR3 sequence (DNA): TGTGCCAGTAGCCCGGACAGGCTCCTCCAAGAGACCCAGTACTTC. The chain recombines TRBV19 with TRBJ2-5; 7 nucleotides line up with TRBD1. The CDR3 has 15 amino acids. The J segment lost 1 base and the V segment lost 6 bases, leaving 8 bases of the junction unmatched. From germline, CDR1 is LNHDA and CDR2 SQIVND (reference sequence).

The DNA of the CDR3 is TGTGCCACCAGGGACAGGGCTATGAACACTGAAGCTTTCTTT. Its protein product is CATRDRAMNTEAFF. J is TRBJ1-1 and V is TRBV15; 8 bases line up with TRBD1. The CDR3 runs 14 residues. V shed 6 bases, J shed 0 bases, and the junction held 3 bases outside the gene matches. Germline V lookup: CDR1 LNHNV, CDR2 YYDKDF (reference sequence).

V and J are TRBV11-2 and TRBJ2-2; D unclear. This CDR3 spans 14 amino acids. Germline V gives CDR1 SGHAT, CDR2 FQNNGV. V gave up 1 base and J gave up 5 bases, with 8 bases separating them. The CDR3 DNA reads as TGTGCCAGCAGCTTAGTTTCCGGGACCGGGGAGCTGTTTTTT. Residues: CASSLVSGTGELFF.

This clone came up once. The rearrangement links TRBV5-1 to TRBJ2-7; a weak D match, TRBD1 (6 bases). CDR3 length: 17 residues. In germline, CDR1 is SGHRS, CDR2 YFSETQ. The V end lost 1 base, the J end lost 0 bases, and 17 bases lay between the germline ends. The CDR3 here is CASSLPAGERDSYEQYF. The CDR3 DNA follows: TGCGCCAGCAGCTTGCCCGCAGGGGAGAGGGACTCCTACGAGCAGTACTTC.

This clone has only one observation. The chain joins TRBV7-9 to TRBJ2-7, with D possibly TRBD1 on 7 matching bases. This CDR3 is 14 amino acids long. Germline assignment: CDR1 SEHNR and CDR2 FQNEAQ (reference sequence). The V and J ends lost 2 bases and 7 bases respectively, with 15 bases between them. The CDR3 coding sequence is TGTGCCAGCAGCTTACGGGACTCACAGGGGGAGCAGTACTTC. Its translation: CASSLRDSQGEQYF.

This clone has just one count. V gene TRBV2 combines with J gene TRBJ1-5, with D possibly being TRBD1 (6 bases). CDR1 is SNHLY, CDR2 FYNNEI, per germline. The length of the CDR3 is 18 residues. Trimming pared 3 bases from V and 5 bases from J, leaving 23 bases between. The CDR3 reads CASSDPDSPTIEDQPQHF. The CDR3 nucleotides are TGTGCCAGCAGTGATCCGGACAGTCCCACTATAGAGGATCAGCCCCAGCATTTT.

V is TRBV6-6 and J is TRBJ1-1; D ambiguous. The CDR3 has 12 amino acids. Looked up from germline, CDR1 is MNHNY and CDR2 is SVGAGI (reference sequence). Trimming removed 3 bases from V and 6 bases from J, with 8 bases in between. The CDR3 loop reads CASSYSLPEAFF. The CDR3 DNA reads TGTGCCAGCAGTTATAGTCTACCTGAAGCTTTCTTT.

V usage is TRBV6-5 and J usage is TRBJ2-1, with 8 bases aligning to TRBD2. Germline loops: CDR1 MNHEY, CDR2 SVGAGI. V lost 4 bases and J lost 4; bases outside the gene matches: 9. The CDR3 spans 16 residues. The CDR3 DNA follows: TGTGCCAGCAGTTCCACAGGTAGCGGGACTTACAATGAGCAGTTCTTC. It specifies CASSSTGSGTYNEQFF.

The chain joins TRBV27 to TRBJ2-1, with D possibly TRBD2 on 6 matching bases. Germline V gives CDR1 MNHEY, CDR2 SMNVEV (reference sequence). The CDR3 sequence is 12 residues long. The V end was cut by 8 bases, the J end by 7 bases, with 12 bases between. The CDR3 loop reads CASGTPWNEQFF. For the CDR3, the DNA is TGTGCCAGCGGGACTCCGTGGAATGAGCAGTTCTTC.

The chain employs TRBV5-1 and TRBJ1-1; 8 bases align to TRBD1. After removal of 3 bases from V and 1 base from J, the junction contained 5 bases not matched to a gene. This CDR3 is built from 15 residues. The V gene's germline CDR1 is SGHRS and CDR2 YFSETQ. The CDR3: CASSSRQGTNTEAFF. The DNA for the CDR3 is TGCGCCAGCAGCTCTAGACAGGGGACGAACACTGAAGCTTTCTTT.

The CDR3 sequence: CASLDMRGQVDTEAFF. CDR3 nucleotide sequence: TGTGCCAGCCTAGATATGAGGGGGCAGGTCGACACTGAAGCTTTCTTT. The rearrangement links TRBV19 to TRBJ1-1; 7 nucleotides match TRBD1. The CDR3 runs to 16 residues. Germline CDR1 LNHDA, CDR2 SQIVND (reference sequence). Trimming at V came to 9 bases and at J to 3 bases, leaving 16 bases not matched to a gene.

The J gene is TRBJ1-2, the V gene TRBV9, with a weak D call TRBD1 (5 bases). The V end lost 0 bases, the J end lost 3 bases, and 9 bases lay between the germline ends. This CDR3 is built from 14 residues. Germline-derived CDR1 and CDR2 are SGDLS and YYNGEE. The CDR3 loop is CASSVDGADYGYTF. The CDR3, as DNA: TGTGCCAGCAGCGTAGATGGGGCGGACTATGGCTACACCTTC. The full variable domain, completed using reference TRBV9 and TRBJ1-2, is DSGVTQTPKHLITATGQRVTLRCSPRSGDLSVYWYQQSLDQGLQFLIQYYNGEERAKGNILERFSAQQFPDLHSELNLSSLELGDSALYFCASSVDGADYGYTFGSGTRLTVV.